Detailed here is one T cell receptor (beta chain). Its antigen remains unknown. Primed by a sample-barcoded 5' primer and a J-beta primer mix, a second PCR proceeded for 7 to 11 cycles. Each CDR3 protein gets one entry after TCRdb re-called the 5' RACE reads with MiXCR. The sample includes around 1,100,000 distinct CDR3 sequences, roughly two fifths of them seen just once. This sample was included in a study of blood T cells in healthy people across ages. Germline loops: CDR1 DFQATT, CDR2 SNEGSKA (reference sequence). This CDR3 contains 15 residues. Trimming left V 3 bases short and J 2 bases short, with 14 bases between. Study observations and caveats: Estimates drawn from one million T cells were deemed to understate diversity.

Collection of 8.5 to 10 milliliters of peripheral blood was performed for each donor. The TCR sequence derives from a man younger than 35 in good health. The chain couples TRBV20-1 to TRBJ1-5; a possible D gene is TRBD1 (6 bases). Sequenced: blood. The CDR3 spells CSASAPGEGNQPQHF. Here the CDR3 DNA reads TGCAGTGCTAGCGCTCCAGGGGAGGGCAATCAGCCCCAGCATTTT.